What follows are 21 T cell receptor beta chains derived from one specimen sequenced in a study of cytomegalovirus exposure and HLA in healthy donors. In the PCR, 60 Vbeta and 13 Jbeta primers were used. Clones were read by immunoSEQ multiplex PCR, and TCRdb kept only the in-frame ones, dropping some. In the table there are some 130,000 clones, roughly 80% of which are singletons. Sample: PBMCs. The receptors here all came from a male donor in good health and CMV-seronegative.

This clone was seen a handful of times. For the CDR3, the DNA is TGTGCCAGCTCGGTTTACTACGAGCAGTACTTC. Its translation is CASSVYYEQYF. The V gene is TRBV7-9, the J gene TRBJ2-7, with D unresolved. This CDR3 is 11 amino acids long. Deletions cut 8 bases from V and 3 bases from J, with 8 bases between. The germline V gene encodes CDR1 SEHNR and CDR2 FQNEAQ (reference sequence).

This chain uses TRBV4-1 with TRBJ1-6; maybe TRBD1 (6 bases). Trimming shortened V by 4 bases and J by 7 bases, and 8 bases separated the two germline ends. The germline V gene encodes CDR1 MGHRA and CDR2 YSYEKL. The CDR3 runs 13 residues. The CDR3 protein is CASSPGQNSPLHF. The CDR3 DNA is TGCGCCAGCAGCCCAGGACAGAATTCACCCCTCCACTTT.

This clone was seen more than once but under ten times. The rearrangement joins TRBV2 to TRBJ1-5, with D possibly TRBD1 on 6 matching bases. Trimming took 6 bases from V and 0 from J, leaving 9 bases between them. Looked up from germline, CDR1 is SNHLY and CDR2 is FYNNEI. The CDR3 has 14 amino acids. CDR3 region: CASSWTASNQPQHF. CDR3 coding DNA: TGTGCCAGCAGCTGGACAGCTAGCAATCAGCCCCAGCATTTT.

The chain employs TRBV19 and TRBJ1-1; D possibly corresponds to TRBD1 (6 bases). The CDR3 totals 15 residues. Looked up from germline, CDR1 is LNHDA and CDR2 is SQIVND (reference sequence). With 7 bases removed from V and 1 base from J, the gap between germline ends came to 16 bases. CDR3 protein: CASIYSRGGNTEAFF. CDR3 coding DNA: TGTGCCAGTATCTACTCCAGGGGTGGGAACACTGAAGCTTTCTTT.

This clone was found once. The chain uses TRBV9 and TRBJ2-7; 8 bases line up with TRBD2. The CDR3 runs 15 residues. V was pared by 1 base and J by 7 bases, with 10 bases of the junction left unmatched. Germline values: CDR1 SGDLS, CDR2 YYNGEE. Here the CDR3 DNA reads TGTGCCAGCAGCGTAAGGTCGGGAGGGCCTTCTGAGCAGTACTTC. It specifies CASSVRSGGPSEQYF.

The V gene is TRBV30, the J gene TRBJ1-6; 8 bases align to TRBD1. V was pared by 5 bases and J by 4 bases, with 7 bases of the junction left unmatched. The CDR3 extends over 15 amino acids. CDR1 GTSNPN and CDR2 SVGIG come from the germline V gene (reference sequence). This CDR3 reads CAWHGQGVYNSPLHF. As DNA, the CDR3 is TGTGCCTGGCACGGACAGGGTGTTTATAATTCACCCCTCCACTTT. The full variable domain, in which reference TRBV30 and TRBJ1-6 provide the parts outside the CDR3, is SQTIHQWPATLVQPVGSPLSLECTVEGTSNPNLYWYRQAAGRGLQLLFYSVGIGQISSEVPQNLSASRPQDRQFILSSKKLLLSDSGFYLCAWHGQGVYNSPLHFGNGTRLTVT.

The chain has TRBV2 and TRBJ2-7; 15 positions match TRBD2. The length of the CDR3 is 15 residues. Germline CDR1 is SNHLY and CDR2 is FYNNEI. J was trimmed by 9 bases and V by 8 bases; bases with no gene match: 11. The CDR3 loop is CASSKGLAGGPVQYF. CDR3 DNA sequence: TGTGCCAGCTCGAAAGGACTAGCGGGAGGGCCGGTGCAGTACTTC.

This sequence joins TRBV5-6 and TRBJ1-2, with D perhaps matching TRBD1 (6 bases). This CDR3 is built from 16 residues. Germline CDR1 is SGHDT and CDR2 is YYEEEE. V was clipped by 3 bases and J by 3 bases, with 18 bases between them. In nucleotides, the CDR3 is TGTGCCAGCAGCTATTCGACAGGCCGACGACACTATGGCTACACCTTC. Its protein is CASSYSTGRRHYGYTF.

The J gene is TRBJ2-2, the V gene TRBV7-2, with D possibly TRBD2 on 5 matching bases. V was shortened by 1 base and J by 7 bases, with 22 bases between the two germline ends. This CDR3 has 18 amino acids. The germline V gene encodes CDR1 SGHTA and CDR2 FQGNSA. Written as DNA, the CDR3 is TGTGCCAGCAGCTTAGGAAGTGGGAGAGGGCTCCTAGGCGGGGAGCTGTTTTTT. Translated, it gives CASSLGSGRGLLGGELFF.

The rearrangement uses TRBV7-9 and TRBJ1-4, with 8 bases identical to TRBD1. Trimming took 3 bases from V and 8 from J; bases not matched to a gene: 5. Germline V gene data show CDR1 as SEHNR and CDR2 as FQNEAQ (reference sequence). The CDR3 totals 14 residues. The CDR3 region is CASSLATGGEKLFF. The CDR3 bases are TGTGCCAGCAGCTTGGCAACAGGGGGGGAAAAACTGTTTTTT.

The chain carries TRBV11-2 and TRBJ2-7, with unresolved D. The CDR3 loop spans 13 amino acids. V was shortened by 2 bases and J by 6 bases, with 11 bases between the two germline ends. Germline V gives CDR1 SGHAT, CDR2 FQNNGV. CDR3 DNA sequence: TGTGCCAGCAGCTTACAGGCTTTGGGCGAGCAGTACTTC. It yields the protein CASSLQALGEQYF.

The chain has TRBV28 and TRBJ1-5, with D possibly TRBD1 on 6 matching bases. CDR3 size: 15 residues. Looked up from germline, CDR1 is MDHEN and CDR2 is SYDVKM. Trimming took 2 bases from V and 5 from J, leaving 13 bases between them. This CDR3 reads CASSLGAGVDQPQHF. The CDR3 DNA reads TGTGCCAGCAGTTTAGGGGCAGGGGTCGATCAGCCCCAGCATTTT.

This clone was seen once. CDR3 amino acids: CASLPGSGNTIYF. The CDR3 DNA reads TGTGCCAGCCTACCGGGGTCTGGAAACACCATATATTTT. The chain couples TRBV7-9 to TRBJ1-3; D is undetermined. This CDR3 comprises 13 residues. Trimming cost V 8 bases and J 1 base, with 9 bases left between them. Germline lookup yields CDR1 SEHNR and CDR2 FQNEAQ (reference sequence). Together with reference TRBV7-9 and TRBJ1-3, the CDR3 gives the full variable domain: DTGVSQNPRHKITKRGQNVTFRCDPISEHNRLYWYRQTLGQGPEFLTYFQNEAQLEKSRLLSDRFSAERPKGSFSTLEIQRTEQGDSAMYLCASLPGSGNTIYFGEGSWLTVV.

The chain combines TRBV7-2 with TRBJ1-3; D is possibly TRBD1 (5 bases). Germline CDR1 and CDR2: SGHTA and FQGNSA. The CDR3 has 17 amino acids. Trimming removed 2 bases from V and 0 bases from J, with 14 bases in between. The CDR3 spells CASSLNAGGVSGNTIYF. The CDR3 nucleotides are TGTGCCAGCAGCTTAAACGCGGGGGGAGTCTCTGGAAACACCATATATTTT.

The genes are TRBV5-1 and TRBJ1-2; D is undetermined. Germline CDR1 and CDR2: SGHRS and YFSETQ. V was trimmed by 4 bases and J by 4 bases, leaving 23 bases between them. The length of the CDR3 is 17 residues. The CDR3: CASSLVETGKEGYGYTF. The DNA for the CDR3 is TGCGCCAGCAGCCTGGTGGAGACCGGGAAGGAAGGCTATGGCTACACCTTC.

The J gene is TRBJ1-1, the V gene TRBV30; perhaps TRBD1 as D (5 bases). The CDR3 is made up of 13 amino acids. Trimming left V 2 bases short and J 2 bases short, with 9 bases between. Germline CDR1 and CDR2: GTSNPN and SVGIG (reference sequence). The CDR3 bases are TGTGCCTGGAGTCCACAGGCTAACACTGAAGCTTTCTTT. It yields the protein CAWSPQANTEAFF.

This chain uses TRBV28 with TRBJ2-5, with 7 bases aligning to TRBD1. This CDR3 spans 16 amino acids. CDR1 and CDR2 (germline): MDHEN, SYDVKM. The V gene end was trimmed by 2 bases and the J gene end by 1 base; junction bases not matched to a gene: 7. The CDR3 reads CASSLNEGAPQETQYF. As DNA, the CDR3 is TGTGCCAGCAGTTTAAATGAGGGGGCCCCCCAAGAGACCCAGTACTTC.

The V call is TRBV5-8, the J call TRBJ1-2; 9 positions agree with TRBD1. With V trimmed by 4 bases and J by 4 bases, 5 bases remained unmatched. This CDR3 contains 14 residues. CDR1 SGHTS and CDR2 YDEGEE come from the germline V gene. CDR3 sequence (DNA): TGTGCCAGCAGCGCGACGACAGGGGGCTATGGCTACACCTTC. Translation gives CASSATTGGYGYTF.

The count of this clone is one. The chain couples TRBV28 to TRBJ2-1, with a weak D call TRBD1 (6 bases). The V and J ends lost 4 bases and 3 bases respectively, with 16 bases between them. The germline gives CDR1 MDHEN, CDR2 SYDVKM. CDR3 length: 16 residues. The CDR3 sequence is CASSSAITGFYNEQFF. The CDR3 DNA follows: TGTGCCAGCAGTTCTGCGATTACAGGGTTCTACAATGAGCAGTTCTTC. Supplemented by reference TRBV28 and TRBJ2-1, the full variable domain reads DVKVTQSSRYLVKRTGEKVFLECVQDMDHENMFWYRQDPGLGLRLIYFSYDVKMKEKGDIPEGYSVSREKKERFSLILESASTNQTSMYLCASSSAITGFYNEQFFGPGTRLTVL.

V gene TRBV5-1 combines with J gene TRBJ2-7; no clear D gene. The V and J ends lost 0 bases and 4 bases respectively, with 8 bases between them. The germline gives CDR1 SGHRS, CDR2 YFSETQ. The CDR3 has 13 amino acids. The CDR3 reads CASSLGPRYEQYF. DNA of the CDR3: TGCGCCAGCAGCTTGGGGCCCCGTTACGAGCAGTACTTC.

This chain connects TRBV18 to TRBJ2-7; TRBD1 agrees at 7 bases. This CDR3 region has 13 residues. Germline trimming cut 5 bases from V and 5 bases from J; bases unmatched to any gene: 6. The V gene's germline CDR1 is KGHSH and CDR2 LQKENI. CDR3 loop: CASSSGDRNEQYF. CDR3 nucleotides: TGTGCCAGCTCATCAGGGGACAGAAACGAGCAGTACTTC.